Below, 8 T cell receptor beta chains from the same sample are listed, as sequenced in a study of graft-versus-host responses after intestinal transplantation. These receptors are not linked to any known antigen. Profiling relied on immunoSEQ multiplex PCR, and the TCRdb table lists in-frame clones only, not all of them. The sample lists 78,000 or so clones, roughly 84% occurring once. The sequences come from unstimulated CD8+ T cells sorted from spleen or lymph node cells, collected before transplant. Receptors originate from a human donor who was the organ donor for an intestinal transplant.

This chain uses TRBV5-1 with TRBJ1-2; D not certain. Trimming removed 4 bases from V and 3 bases from J, with 10 bases in between. This CDR3 is built from 13 residues. In germline, CDR1 is SGHRS, CDR2 YFSETQ. This chain's CDR3 is CASSQDPDYGYTF. The CDR3 nucleotides read TGCGCCAGCAGCCAGGACCCCGACTATGGCTACACCTTC.

The chain recombines TRBV5-8 with TRBJ1-1; the D gene is possibly TRBD1 (6 bases). From germline, CDR1 is SGHTS and CDR2 YDEGEE. Trimming removed 0 bases at V and 2 bases at J, with 17 bases between. The CDR3 loop spans 17 amino acids. In DNA form, the CDR3 reads TGTGCCAGCAGCTTGGTGACTGTGGGGGCGGGAAACACTGAAGCTTTCTTT. Protein product: CASSLVTVGAGNTEAFF.

The chain combines TRBV2 with TRBJ2-3; no reliable D call. The CDR3 covers 17 residues. Germline values: CDR1 SNHLY, CDR2 FYNNEI. Trimming shortened V by 6 bases and J by 0 bases, and 19 bases separated the two germline ends. Written as DNA, the CDR3 is TGTGCCAGCAGCCATGAAATGGGCCTGAGCAGCACAGATACGCAGTATTTT. It codes for CASSHEMGLSSTDTQYF.

This chain links TRBV25-1 with TRBJ2-7, with D unclear. Germline-derived CDR1 and CDR2 are MGHDK and SYGVNS. Trimming cost V 2 bases and J 6 bases, with 8 bases left between them. This CDR3 comprises 12 residues. CDR3 protein: CASSEIVAEQYF. In nucleotides, the CDR3 is TGTGCCAGCAGTGAAATAGTGGCCGAGCAGTACTTC.

The chain links TRBV5-1 to TRBJ2-2; 11 bases line up with TRBD2. Germline V gene data show CDR1 as SGHRS and CDR2 as YFSETQ. The CDR3 has 16 amino acids. Trimming took 4 bases from V and 6 from J; bases not matched to a gene: 8. DNA of the CDR3: TGCGCCAGCAGCCCCCCAGCTAGCGGGGGGCCCGGGGAGCTGTTTTTT. It codes for CASSPPASGGPGELFF.

This clone showed up just a few times. V gene TRBV11-3 combines with J gene TRBJ2-3; a weak D match, TRBD1 (6 bases). The V gene lost 3 bases and the J gene lost 1 base, with 11 bases spanning the gap. The CDR3 length is 15 residues. From germline, CDR1 is SGHNT and CDR2 YENEEA. The CDR3 region is CASSLVAGGTDTQYF. The DNA for the CDR3 is TGTGCCAGCAGCTTGGTCGCAGGGGGCACAGATACGCAGTATTTT.

The chain has TRBV10-2 and TRBJ2-7; tentative D call: TRBD1 (5 bases). The germline V gene encodes CDR1 WSHSY and CDR2 SAAADI. The CDR3 extends over 18 amino acids. The ends were cut back, 6 bases at V and 7 bases at J, with 31 bases in the middle. Written as DNA, the CDR3 is TGCGCCAGCAGCCGCACTGACGCTGGGGCGAACGGAGTATCGGAGCAGTACTTC. It yields the protein CASSRTDAGANGVSEQYF.

This sequence joins TRBV9 and TRBJ2-5, with 10 bases matching TRBD2. Germline values: CDR1 SGDLS, CDR2 YYNGEE. The CDR3 is 14 amino acids. Trimming cost V 2 bases and J 6 bases; bases outside gene matches: 4. The CDR3 DNA follows: TGTGCCAGCAGCGTCGCTAGCGGGGGACAGACCCAGTACTTC. Its translation is CASSVASGGQTQYF.